This record covers a single T cell receptor beta chain. Antigen unknown. The read finishes 3 residues shy of the CDR3 end, and the germline J gene is used to complete it. The data belong to a study of T cell clonality in common variable immunodeficiency. CVID subjects were neither ill nor on immunomodulatory or immunosuppressive medication at sampling. The CDR3 sequence is 16 residues long. The germline CDR1 and CDR2 sequences are SGHRS and YFSETQ. Losses at the gene ends were 0 bases for V and 5 bases for J; bases not matched to a gene: 5. Control and CVID samples contributed equal amounts of genomic DNA. Clones were read by immunoSEQ multiplex PCR, and TCRdb kept only the in-frame ones, dropping some. This repertoire holds 25,000 to 30,000 clones, and none appear only once. Findings of the study overall: Fewer deletions and N-nucleotide insertions were reportedly seen in common variable immunodeficiency TCR beta sequences. Authors noted CVID clonality's cause needs subpopulation repertoire sequencing. Shared TCRbeta clones were fewer between CVID subjects than controls.

This TCR derives from a human donor with common variable immunodeficiency. The chain carries TRBV5-1 and TRBJ1-6; 7 bases match TRBD1. The sequenced sample consisted of peripheral blood mononuclear cells. The CDR3 DNA, read in part, is TGCGCCAGCAGCTTGGCGGGACAGCTGAATAATTCACCC. It specifies CASSLAGQLNNSP. In full, the CDR3 is CASSLAGQLNNSPLHF.